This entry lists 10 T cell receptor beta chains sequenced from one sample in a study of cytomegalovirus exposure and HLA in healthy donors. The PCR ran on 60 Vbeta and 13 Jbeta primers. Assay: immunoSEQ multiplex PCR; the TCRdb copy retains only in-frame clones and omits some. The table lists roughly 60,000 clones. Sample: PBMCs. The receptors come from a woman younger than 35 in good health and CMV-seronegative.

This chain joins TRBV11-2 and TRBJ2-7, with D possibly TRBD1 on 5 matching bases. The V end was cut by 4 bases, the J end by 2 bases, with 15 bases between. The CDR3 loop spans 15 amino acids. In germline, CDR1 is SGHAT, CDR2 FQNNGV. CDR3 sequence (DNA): TGTGCCAGCAGCTCGTGGACACTACGAACCTACGAGCAGTACTTC. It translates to CASSSWTLRTYEQYF.

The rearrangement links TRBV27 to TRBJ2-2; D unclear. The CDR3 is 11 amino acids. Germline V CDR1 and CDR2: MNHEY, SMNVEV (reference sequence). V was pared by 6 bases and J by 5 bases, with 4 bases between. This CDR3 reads CASSTTGELFF. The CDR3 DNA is TGTGCCAGCAGCACAACCGGGGAGCTGTTTTTT.

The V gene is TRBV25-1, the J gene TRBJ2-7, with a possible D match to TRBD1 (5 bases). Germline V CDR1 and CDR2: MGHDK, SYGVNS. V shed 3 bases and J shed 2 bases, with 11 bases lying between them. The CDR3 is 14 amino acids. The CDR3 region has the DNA TGTGCCAGCAGTGATAGGGGATCCACCTACGAGCAGTACTTC. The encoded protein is CASSDRGSTYEQYF.

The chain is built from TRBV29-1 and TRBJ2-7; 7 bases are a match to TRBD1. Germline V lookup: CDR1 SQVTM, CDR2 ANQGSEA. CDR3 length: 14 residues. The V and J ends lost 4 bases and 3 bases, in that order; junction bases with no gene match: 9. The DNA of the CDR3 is TGCAGCGTTGGGGCACAGGGGAAAGGCTACGAGCAGTACTTC. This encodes CSVGAQGKGYEQYF.

CDR3 region: CASSPGQYQETQYF. The DNA for the CDR3 is TGTGCCAGCTCCCCTGGACAGTACCAAGAGACCCAGTACTTC. This chain connects TRBV18 to TRBJ2-5; tentative D call: TRBD1 (6 bases). Germline-derived CDR1 and CDR2 are KGHSH and LQKENI. V gave up 6 bases and J gave up 0 bases, with 11 bases separating them. The CDR3 totals 14 residues.

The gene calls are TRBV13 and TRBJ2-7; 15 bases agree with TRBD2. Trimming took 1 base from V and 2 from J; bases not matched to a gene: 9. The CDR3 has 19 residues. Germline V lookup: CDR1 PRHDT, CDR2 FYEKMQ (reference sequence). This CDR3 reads CASSLEGLAGGIPTYEQYF. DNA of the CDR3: TGTGCCAGCAGCTTAGAGGGACTAGCGGGGGGCATTCCCACCTACGAGCAGTACTTC.

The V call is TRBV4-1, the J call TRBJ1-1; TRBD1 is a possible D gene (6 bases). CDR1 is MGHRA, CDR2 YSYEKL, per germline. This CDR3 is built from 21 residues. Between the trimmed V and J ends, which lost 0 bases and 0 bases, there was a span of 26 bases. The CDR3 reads CASSQDGGPSGTHGMNTEAFF. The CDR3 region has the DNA TGCGCCAGCAGCCAAGATGGGGGCCCCTCGGGGACCCATGGGATGAACACTGAAGCTTTCTTT.

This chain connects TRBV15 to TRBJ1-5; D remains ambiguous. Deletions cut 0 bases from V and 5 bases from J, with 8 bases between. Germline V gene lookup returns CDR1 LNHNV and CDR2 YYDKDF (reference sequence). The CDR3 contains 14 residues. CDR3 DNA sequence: TGTGCCACCAGCAGAGATGACGGGGATCAGCCCCAGCATTTT. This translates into CATSRDDGDQPQHF.

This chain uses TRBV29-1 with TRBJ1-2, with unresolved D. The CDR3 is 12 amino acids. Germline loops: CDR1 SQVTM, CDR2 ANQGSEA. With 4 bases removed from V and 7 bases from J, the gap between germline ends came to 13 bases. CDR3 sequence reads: CSVVEGLGGYTF. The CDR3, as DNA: TGCAGCGTTGTCGAGGGTTTGGGTGGCTACACCTTC.

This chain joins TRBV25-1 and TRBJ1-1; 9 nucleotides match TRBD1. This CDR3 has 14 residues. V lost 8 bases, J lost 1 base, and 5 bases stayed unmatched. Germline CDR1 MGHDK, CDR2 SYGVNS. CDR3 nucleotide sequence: TGTGCCAGCGTCCCACAGGGGGCGAACACTGAAGCTTTCTTT. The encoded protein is CASVPQGANTEAFF.